This TCR beta chain was recorded in a study of a mutant IDH1 vaccine in newly diagnosed glioma. As for the study in general: Across weeks 1, 3, 5, 7, 11, 15, 19 and 23, patients received a vaccination each time, eight in all.

As concerns this clone: The antigen remains unidentified.

The V gene lost 5 bases and the J gene lost 1 base, with 14 bases spanning the gap. CDR1 is SGHVS and CDR2 is FNYEAQ in the germline V gene. This CDR3 is built from 15 residues. Time point noted: week 23, last vaccination. Vaccination comprised doses that each held 300 ug of mutant IDH1 20-mer peptide, plus topical imiquimod. Clones were read by immunoSEQ multiplex PCR, and TCRdb kept only the in-frame ones, dropping some. The sample contains 52,000 or so clones, about 81% of which appear only once. The receptor was isolated from a woman aged 40-49 years with glioma. Some clones in this sample may be carry-over from other donors' samples. The sequencing here drew on PBMCs, taken from a glioma patient whose treatment included an IDH1 peptide vaccine. This chain links TRBV7-6 with TRBJ1-1; tentative D call: TRBD1 (6 bases). CDR3 region: CASSPFQGTNTEAFF. The CDR3 nucleotides are TGTGCCAGCAGCCCCTTCCAGGGGACGAACACTGAAGCTTTCTTT.